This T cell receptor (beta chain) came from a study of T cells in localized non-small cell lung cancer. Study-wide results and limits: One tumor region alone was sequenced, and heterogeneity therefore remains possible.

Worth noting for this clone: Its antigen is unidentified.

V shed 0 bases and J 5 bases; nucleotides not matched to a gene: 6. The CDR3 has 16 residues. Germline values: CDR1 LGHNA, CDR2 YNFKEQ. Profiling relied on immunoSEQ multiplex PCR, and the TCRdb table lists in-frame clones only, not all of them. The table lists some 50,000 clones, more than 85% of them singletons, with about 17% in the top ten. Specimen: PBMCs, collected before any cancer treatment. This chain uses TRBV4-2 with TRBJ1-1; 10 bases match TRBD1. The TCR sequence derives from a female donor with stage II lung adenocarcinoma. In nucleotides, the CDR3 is TGTGCCAGCAGCCAAGATCCTGGACAGGGGGGAACTGAAGCTTTCTTT. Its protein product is CASSQDPGQGGTEAFF.